Below are 30 T cell receptor beta chains sequenced from a single sample in a study of OX40 agonist ivuxolimab in advanced cancers. The table came from immunoSEQ multiplex PCR; TCRdb's copy has only in-frame clones and leaves some out. This table has more than 65,000 clones, about nine tenths appearing once. The source material was CD4+ or CD8+ T cells sorted from blood, sampled in a trial of the OX40 agonist ivuxolimab. The receptors here all came from an adult with an advanced solid tumor such as melanoma, head and neck, liver or kidney cancer.

The V and J genes are TRBV10-3 and TRBJ1-4; TRBD1 agrees at 7 bases. The junction had 5 bases not matched to a gene; V was cut back by 1 base and J by 6 bases. The CDR3 runs 15 residues. CDR1 ENHRY and CDR2 SYGVKD come from the germline V gene. The CDR3 sequence is CAISEWRDRDEKLFF. In nucleotides, the CDR3 is TGTGCCATCAGTGAGTGGAGGGACAGAGATGAAAAACTGTTTTTT.

The chain links TRBV10-3 to TRBJ1-2; 8 bases map to TRBD1. Germline values: CDR1 ENHRY, CDR2 SYGVKD. CDR3 length: 14 residues. Losses at the gene ends were 4 bases for V and 6 bases for J; bases not matched to a gene: 7. CDR3 amino acids: CAISGSGGSDGYTF. CDR3 DNA: TGTGCCATCAGTGGGTCAGGGGGCTCGGATGGCTACACCTTC.

This chain joins TRBV27 and TRBJ1-2; no reliable D call. In germline, CDR1 is MNHEY, CDR2 SMNVEV (reference sequence). The V end was cut by 7 bases, the J end by 3 bases, with 18 bases between. The length of the CDR3 is 15 residues. CDR3 sequence (DNA): TGTGCCAGCACCACCATGCTCAGGCGTGACTATGGCTACACCTTC. Protein: CASTTMLRRDYGYTF.

This rearrangement joins TRBV10-3 to TRBJ1-1; tentative D call: TRBD1 (6 bases). Trimming took off 10 bases at V and 2 bases at J, with 14 bases between the two ends. Germline V gene lookup returns CDR1 ENHRY and CDR2 SYGVKD. This CDR3 has 13 residues. The CDR3 DNA reads as TGTGCCACCCAGGGGACTCATAACACTGAAGCTTTCTTT. This translates into CATQGTHNTEAFF.

The rearrangement uses TRBV30 and TRBJ1-4; 7 bases line up with TRBD1. The trim removed 0 bases at V and 6 bases at J, leaving 7 bases unmatched. The length of the CDR3 is 15 residues. Germline V gives CDR1 GTSNPN, CDR2 SVGIG (reference sequence). CDR3 DNA: TGTGCCTGGAGTGTAAATTTAGGACAGGATGAAAAACTGTTTTTT. Translation: CAWSVNLGQDEKLFF.

The genes are TRBV18 and TRBJ1-6, with 8 bases identical to TRBD1. The CDR3 loop spans 14 amino acids. From germline, CDR1 is KGHSH and CDR2 LQKENI. V lost 2 bases, J lost 11 bases, and 5 bases stayed unmatched. The CDR3 reads CASSPAGGEAPLHF. CDR3 coding DNA: TGTGCCAGCTCACCAGCAGGGGGCGAGGCACCCCTCCACTTT. Using reference TRBV18 and TRBJ1-6 for the parts outside the CDR3, the full variable domain is NAGVMQNPRHLVRRRGQEARLRCSPMKGHSHVYWYRQLPEEGLKFMVYLQKENIIDESGMPKERFSAEFPKEGPSILRIQQVVRGDSAAYFCASSPAGGEAPLHFGNGTRLTVT.

The chain links TRBV5-1 to TRBJ1-2; perhaps TRBD1 as D (5 bases). The CDR3 runs to 15 residues. V gave up 4 bases and J gave up 7 bases, with 20 bases separating them. The germline CDR1 and CDR2 sequences are SGHRS and YFSETQ. Written as DNA, the CDR3 is TGCGCCAGCAGCCCCCGGGACCCCTTAAGGGGTGGCTACACCTTC. Protein product: CASSPRDPLRGGYTF.

In this sample, this clone turned up a few times. DNA of the CDR3: TGTGCCACCAGCAGAGATCAGTTCGGGACAGGGCGCACTGAAGCTTTCTTT. This translates into CATSRDQFGTGRTEAFF. V usage is TRBV15 and J usage is TRBJ1-1, with 9 bases aligning to TRBD1. The CDR3 has 17 residues. CDR1 LNHNV and CDR2 YYDKDF come from the germline V gene (reference sequence). Trimming took 0 bases from V and 4 from J; bases not matched to a gene: 9.

This clone has just a few counts. This sequence joins TRBV28 and TRBJ1-5; D unresolved. The CDR3 consists of 13 residues. In germline, CDR1 is MDHEN, CDR2 SYDVKM. V lost 9 bases and J lost 5, with 14 bases in between. The CDR3 bases are TGTGCCAGTAGCAGGATGGCTGATCAGCCCCAGCATTTT. It is translated as CASSRMADQPQHF.

CDR3: CASSPRLKQPPTIRANVLTF. The CDR3 DNA reads TGCGCCAGCAGCCCTAGGCTTAAACAGCCTCCCACTATCAGGGCCAACGTCCTGACTTTC. This chain links TRBV4-1 with TRBJ2-6, with no clear D. Germline CDR1 is MGHRA and CDR2 is YSYEKL. Trimming stripped 4 bases from V and 5 bases from J, with 27 bases between. The CDR3 is made up of 20 amino acids.

The V call is TRBV6-1, the J call TRBJ2-5; D not certain. This CDR3 has 13 amino acids. Deletions cut 5 bases from V and 2 bases from J, with 9 bases between. Germline V gene data show CDR1 as MNHNS and CDR2 as SASEGT. In DNA form, the CDR3 reads TGTGCCAGCAGTTTTACCGGACAAGAGACCCAGTACTTC. This encodes CASSFTGQETQYF.

The gene calls are TRBV9 and TRBJ2-2; maybe TRBD1 (5 bases). V was pared by 1 base and J by 6 bases, with 7 bases between. Germline V CDR1 and CDR2: SGDLS, YYNGEE. The CDR3 loop spans 13 amino acids. The chain's CDR3 is CASSVWGSGELFF. The CDR3, as DNA: TGTGCCAGCAGCGTATGGGGCTCCGGGGAGCTGTTTTTT.

This chain connects TRBV13 to TRBJ2-1; 10 bases map to TRBD1. The germline V gene has CDR1 PRHDT and CDR2 FYEKMQ (reference sequence). This CDR3 has 19 amino acids. V was clipped by 5 bases and J by 0 bases; unmatched bases: 13. The CDR3 sequence: CASSPELTGGYTSYNEQFF. The CDR3 DNA reads TGTGCCAGCAGCCCCGAACTGACAGGGGGCTACACCTCCTACAATGAGCAGTTCTTC.

This clone was seen more than once but under ten times. This chain uses TRBV14 with TRBJ1-1; D gene ambiguous. V dropped 5 bases and J dropped 1 base, with 8 bases sitting between them. There are 13 residues in the CDR3. CDR1 is SGHDN and CDR2 is FVKESK in the germline V gene. The CDR3 DNA reads as TGTGCCAGCAGCTACACAGCGAACACTGAAGCTTTCTTT. Amino acids: CASSYTANTEAFF. The full variable domain, completed using reference TRBV14 and TRBJ1-1, is EAGVTQFPSHSVIEKGQTVTLRCDPISGHDNLYWYRRVMGKEIKFLLHFVKESKQDESGMPNNRFLAERTGGTYSTLKVQPAELEDSGVYFCASSYTANTEAFFGQGTRLTVV.

The V and J genes are TRBV7-9 and TRBJ1-3; D unclear. V was cut by 4 bases and J by 0 bases, with 7 bases left in between. The germline V gene has CDR1 SEHNR and CDR2 FQNEAQ (reference sequence). The CDR3 consists of 14 residues. Here the CDR3 reads CASSSQVSGNTIYF. CDR3 nucleotides: TGTGCCAGCAGCTCGCAGGTCTCTGGAAACACCATATATTTT.

This sequence joins TRBV6-1 and TRBJ1-2; a possible D gene is TRBD1 (5 bases). This CDR3 is built from 13 residues. In germline, CDR1 is MNHNS, CDR2 SASEGT. With 6 bases removed from V and 7 bases from J, the gap between germline ends came to 15 bases. CDR3 sequence (DNA): TGTGCCAGCAGCCTAGGGGCCGACTCTGGCTACACCTTC. This sequence encodes CASSLGADSGYTF.

Notes on this clone: Relative to the germline gene, one junction end is altered; a read error may explain this. Distinct nucleotide sequences in the sample also encode this CDR3. The chain has TRBV4-1 and TRBJ2-6, with a tentative D call TRBD1 (5 bases). CDR3 length: 13 amino acids. CDR1 and CDR2 (germline): MGHRA, YSYEKL. CDR3 residues: CASSQGGANVLTF. The CDR3 DNA is TGCGCTAGCAGCCAGGGCGGGGCCAACGTCCTGACTTTC.

The J gene is TRBJ2-1, the V gene TRBV21-1; the tabulated D call, TRBD2, remains unverified against the DNA. TRBV21-1 is a documented pseudogene. The CDR3 has 19 amino acids. The CDR3 DNA is TGTGCCAGCAGCAAAAAGGGGGGGAGAATCGGTATGATTCGCAATGAGCAGTTCTTC. It is translated as CASSKKGGRIGMIRNEQFF.

Points on this clone: At one end the junction does not follow the germline gene, possibly because of a read error. The rearrangement links TRBV5-4 to TRBJ1-6; D perhaps matches TRBD1 (6 bases). CDR1 and CDR2 (germline): SGHNT, YYREEE (reference sequence). The CDR3 has 15 amino acids. The CDR3 nucleotides read TGTGCCAGCAGCTTGGCGGATACAGGGAATTCACCCCCCCACTTT. Encoded protein: CASSLADTGNSPPHF.

J is TRBJ1-4 and V is TRBV9; D is ambiguous. Trimming took 3 bases from V and 0 from J, leaving 9 bases between them. CDR1 and CDR2 from the germline V gene are SGDLS and YYNGEE. CDR3 size: 15 residues. The CDR3 DNA sequence: TGTGCCAGCAGCGGAGGTTGGGCAACTAATGAAAAACTGTTTTTT. It encodes CASSGGWATNEKLFF.

This chain joins TRBV19 and TRBJ1-3, with D unclear. In germline, CDR1 is LNHDA, CDR2 SQIVND (reference sequence). With 3 bases removed from V and 3 bases from J, the gap between germline ends came to 9 bases. This CDR3 has 14 amino acids. CDR3 bases: TGTGCCAGTAGTATTGGGGTGTATGGAAACACCATATATTTT. As protein: CASSIGVYGNTIYF. The full variable domain, completed using reference TRBV19 and TRBJ1-3, is DGGITQSPKYLFRKEGQNVTLSCEQNLNHDAMYWYRQDPGQGLRLIYYSQIVNDFQKGDIAEGYSVSREKKESFPLTVTSAQKNPTAFYLCASSIGVYGNTIYFGEGSWLTVV.

In regard to this clone: Other DNA sequences from this sample encode an identical CDR3 as well. This sequence joins TRBV2 and TRBJ2-7; 8 bases align to TRBD1. There are 14 residues in the CDR3. V was clipped by 4 bases and J by 3 bases; unmatched bases: 5. CDR1 and CDR2 from the germline V gene are SNHLY and FYNNEI. The CDR3 sequence: CASSVAGGFYEQYF. The CDR3 bases are TGTGCCAGCAGTGTCGCAGGGGGCTTCTACGAGCAGTACTTC.

The chain links TRBV7-9 to TRBJ1-6; no definite D call. V lost 5 bases and J 7 bases, leaving 9 bases between the germline ends. Looked up from germline, CDR1 is SEHNR and CDR2 is FQNEAQ (reference sequence). The CDR3 is 13 amino acids. CDR3 sequence (DNA): TGTGCCAGCAGCCTCGGTCTAAATTCACCCCTCCACTTT. Translating it yields CASSLGLNSPLHF.

The gene calls are TRBV4-2 and TRBJ1-2; TRBD1 is a possible D gene (6 bases). The ends were cut back, 2 bases at V and 4 bases at J, with 11 bases in the middle. The CDR3 consists of 14 residues. Germline CDR1 reads LGHNA; CDR2 reads YNFKEQ. The CDR3 sequence is CASSQNQGSYGYTF. The DNA of the CDR3 is TGTGCCAGCAGCCAAAACCAGGGGTCCTATGGCTACACCTTC.

The chain employs TRBV14 and TRBJ1-2, with D unclear. The CDR3 spans 12 residues. V lost 6 bases to trimming and J lost 2 bases, with 7 bases between them. Germline V lookup: CDR1 SGHDN, CDR2 FVKESK. The CDR3 here is CASSRFNYGYTF. In DNA, the CDR3 is TGTGCCAGCAGTCGTTTCAACTATGGCTACACCTTC.

The chain recombines TRBV4-2 with TRBJ2-3, with 10 bases matching TRBD2. Unmatched junction bases numbered 2, after V lost 4 bases and J lost 1 base. This CDR3 is built from 15 residues. CDR1 is LGHNA and CDR2 is YNFKEQ in the germline V gene. CDR3 bases: TGTGCCAGCAGCCTAACTAGCGGGGGCACAGATACGCAGTATTTT. Its protein is CASSLTSGGTDTQYF.

The chain joins TRBV7-3 to TRBJ1-2; D is ambiguous. The V gene's germline CDR1 is SGHTA and CDR2 FQGTGA. V lost 1 base, J lost 0 bases, and 3 bases lay in between. The CDR3 has 13 amino acids. CDR3 protein: CASSLSTNYGYTF. As DNA, the CDR3 is TGTGCCAGCAGCTTAAGTACTAACTATGGCTACACCTTC.

V and J are TRBV18 and TRBJ1-1; D call uncertain. V was cut by 6 bases and J by 6 bases, with 23 bases left in between. CDR3 length equals 16 residues. CDR1 is KGHSH and CDR2 is LQKENI in the germline V gene. CDR3 nucleotides: TGTGCCAGCTCTCCAGCCACCTCAAGGTTCTCGGCTGAAGCTTTCTTT. It yields the protein CASSPATSRFSAEAFF.

This clone was seen a single time. This sequence joins TRBV29-1 and TRBJ1-2, with D perhaps TRBD1 (5 bases). The CDR3 spans 14 residues. V was clipped by 6 bases and J by 0 bases, with 14 bases between them. Germline values: CDR1 SQVTM, CDR2 ANQGSEA. The CDR3 DNA follows: TGCAGCGTGGAGGGGAGGGCTTCTAACTATGGCTACACCTTC. Amino acid sequence: CSVEGRASNYGYTF. Variable domain in full (rest from reference TRBV29-1 and TRBJ1-2): SAVISQKPSRDICQRGTSLTIQCQVDSQVTMMFWYRQQPGQSLTLIATANQGSEATYESGFVIDKFPISRPNLTFSTLTVSNMSPEDSSIYLCSVEGRASNYGYTFGSGTRLTVV.

The genes are TRBV19 and TRBJ2-4, with D possibly TRBD2 on 5 matching bases. The germline gives CDR1 LNHDA, CDR2 SQIVND (reference sequence). This CDR3 spans 13 amino acids. V lost 3 bases and J 9 bases, leaving 12 bases between the germline ends. DNA for the CDR3: TGTGCCAGTAGTATTGGCGGGCTCGGCATTCAGTACTTC. It is translated as CASSIGGLGIQYF.